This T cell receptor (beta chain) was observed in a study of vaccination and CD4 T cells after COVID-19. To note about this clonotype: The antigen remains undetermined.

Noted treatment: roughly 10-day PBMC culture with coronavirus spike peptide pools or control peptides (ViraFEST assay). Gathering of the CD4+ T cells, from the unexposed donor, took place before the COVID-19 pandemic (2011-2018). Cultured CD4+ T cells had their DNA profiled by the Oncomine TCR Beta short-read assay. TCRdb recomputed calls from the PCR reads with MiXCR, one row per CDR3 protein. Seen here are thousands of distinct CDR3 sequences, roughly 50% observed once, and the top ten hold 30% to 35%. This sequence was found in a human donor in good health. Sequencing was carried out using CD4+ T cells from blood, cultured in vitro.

For the CDR3, the DNA is TGCGCCAGCAAAGGGGGAGGGGCCGGGGGCGAGCAGTACTTC. It codes for CASKGGGAGGEQYF. V gene TRBV10-2 combines with J gene TRBJ2-7; the D gene is possibly TRBD2 (7 bases). The germline V gene encodes CDR1 WSHSY and CDR2 SAAADI. The CDR3 is 14 residues long. Trimming stripped 7 bases from V and 6 bases from J, with 19 bases between.